This T cell receptor (beta chain) was documented in a study of esophageal squamous cell carcinoma under preoperative chemotherapy. Study-wide context: Samples included peripheral blood T cells as well as tumor-infiltrating lymphocytes.

This clonotype came up many times. Time point indicated: before preoperative PTX-NDP chemotherapy. The CDR3 length is 14 residues. V was pared by 5 bases and J by 7 bases, with 8 bases of the junction left unmatched. The germline CDR1 and CDR2 sequences are MNHEY and SMNVEV (reference sequence). One entry per CDR3 protein, called by TCRdb with MiXCR from the PCR reads. The repertoire consists of approximately 30,000 distinct CDR3 sequences, with 45% to 55% occurring once and the leading ten covering roughly 12%. This sequence originates from a human donor with esophageal squamous cell carcinoma. The donor label of this sample is uncertain. The gene calls are TRBV27 and TRBJ1-2; 9 positions match TRBD1. The sample was gathered from a patient given preoperative chemotherapy. The CDR3 DNA reads TGTGCCAGCAGTACCCGGGACAGGGTGGGTGGCTACACCTTC. It translates to CASSTRDRVGGYTF.